The 28 T cell receptor beta chains in this list originate from one sample, sequenced in a study of cytomegalovirus exposure and HLA in healthy donors. 13 Jbeta primers and 60 Vbeta primers were used for the PCR. Clones were read by immunoSEQ multiplex PCR, and TCRdb kept only the in-frame ones, dropping some. The table shows around 190,000 clones, with more than 70% occurring only once. The sample comprised PBMCs. The receptors stem from a woman in her forties in good health and CMV-seronegative.

V and J are TRBV5-1 and TRBJ1-3; 7 bases agree with TRBD1. Losses at the gene ends were 6 bases for V and 3 bases for J; bases not matched to a gene: 6. CDR3 length: 14 amino acids. The germline V gene has CDR1 SGHRS and CDR2 YFSETQ. The CDR3 region is CASMEGAFGNTIYF. For the CDR3, the DNA is TGCGCCAGCATGGAGGGGGCTTTTGGAAACACCATATATTTT. Full variable domain (rest looked up from reference TRBV5-1 and TRBJ1-3): KAGVTQTPRYLIKTRGQQVTLSCSPISGHRSVSWYQQTPGQGLQFLFEYFSETQRNKGNFPGRFSGRQFSNSRSEMNVSTLELGDSALYLCASMEGAFGNTIYFGEGSWLTVV.

The chain uses TRBV9 and TRBJ2-2, with D hard to call. Trimming stripped 2 bases from V and 1 base from J, with 3 bases between. The CDR3 has 13 amino acids. The germline V gene encodes CDR1 SGDLS and CDR2 YYNGEE. CDR3 DNA sequence: TGTGCCAGCAGCGTCAGGAACACCGGGGAGCTGTTTTTT. Protein sequence: CASSVRNTGELFF.

This clone was observed a handful of times. The chain has TRBV7-3 and TRBJ2-5; tentatively, D is TRBD2 (5 bases). The length of the CDR3 is 15 residues. V lost 5 bases to trimming and J lost 5 bases, with 18 bases between them. Germline loops: CDR1 SGHTA, CDR2 FQGTGA. The CDR3 DNA follows: TGTGCCAGCAGCCTTACTGGCAGCAGAGGGGAGACCCAGTACTTC. It yields the protein CASSLTGSRGETQYF.

This sequence joins TRBV5-6 and TRBJ1-2, with D unclear. The germline V and J ends were trimmed by 2 bases and 7 bases, with 9 bases remaining between them. Looked up from germline, CDR1 is SGHDT and CDR2 is YYEEEE. This CDR3 has 12 amino acids. CDR3 in DNA: TGTGCCAGCAGCTTAGTTGGTAGTGGCTACACCTTC. Its translation: CASSLVGSGYTF.

This clone was observed a handful of times. This sequence joins TRBV18 and TRBJ1-1; TRBD1 matches 8 bases. CDR1 and CDR2 from the germline V gene are KGHSH and LQKENI. V lost 6 bases to trimming and J lost 4 bases; unmatched junction nucleotides: 7. The length of the CDR3 is 14 residues. CDR3 sequence (DNA): TGTGCCAGCTCCCCGGACAGGGCCGTCACTGAAGCTTTCTTT. This translates into CASSPDRAVTEAFF.

This rearrangement joins TRBV4-2 to TRBJ2-1; TRBD2 matches 7 bases. From germline, CDR1 is LGHNA and CDR2 YNFKEQ. This CDR3 is built from 17 residues. V trimming: 0 bases; J trimming: 3 bases; junction bases outside the gene matches: 8. The CDR3 nucleotides read TGTGCCAGCAGCCAAGATGGTTGGCGGGAGAACTACAATGAGCAGTTCTTC. Amino acids: CASSQDGWRENYNEQFF.

V and J are TRBV19 and TRBJ1-2; the D is unclear. The CDR3 runs 14 residues. V dropped 1 base and J dropped 4 bases, with 10 bases sitting between them. The germline V gene has CDR1 LNHDA and CDR2 SQIVND (reference sequence). CDR3 sequence: CASSIGPGIYGYTF. Here the CDR3 DNA reads TGTGCCAGTAGTATAGGGCCGGGAATCTATGGCTACACCTTC.

This clone occurred a few times. The genes are TRBV6-1 and TRBJ2-3; 7 positions match TRBD2. Germline assignment: CDR1 MNHNS and CDR2 SASEGT. This CDR3 region has 18 residues. The V gene end was trimmed by 3 bases and the J gene end by 0 bases; junction bases not matched to a gene: 12. CDR3 bases: TGTGCCAGCAGTGACGACAGACTCAAGCGGGAAAGCACAGATACGCAGTATTTT. Translated: CASSDDRLKRESTDTQYF.

J is TRBJ2-7 and V is TRBV11-2; tentative D call: TRBD2 (6 bases). Trimming removed 3 bases from V and 8 bases from J, with 11 bases in between. The CDR3 contains 12 residues. CDR1 is SGHAT and CDR2 is FQNNGV in the germline V gene. CDR3 region: CASSLEGGKQYV. The CDR3 nucleotides are TGTGCCAGCAGCTTGGAGGGAGGAAAGCAGTACGTC.

The gene calls are TRBV14 and TRBJ2-7; D might be TRBD1 (5 bases). Trimming cost V 0 bases and J 6 bases, with 9 bases left between them. The CDR3 loop spans 13 amino acids. Germline CDR1 is SGHDN and CDR2 is FVKESK. The CDR3: CASSQDLRGEQYF. As DNA, the CDR3 is TGTGCCAGCAGCCAAGATCTTAGGGGCGAGCAGTACTTC.

The V and J genes are TRBV5-1 and TRBJ1-4; 8 bases match TRBD1. With V trimmed by 3 bases and J by 7 bases, 5 bases remained unmatched. The germline CDR1 and CDR2 sequences are SGHRS and YFSETQ. This CDR3 comprises 14 residues. CDR3 region: CASSSQGAFEKLFF. The CDR3 DNA is TGCGCCAGCAGCTCGCAGGGGGCTTTTGAAAAACTGTTTTTT.

This sequence joins TRBV5-4 and TRBJ1-2; TRBD1 agrees at 10 bases. V gave up 4 bases and J gave up 2 bases; unmatched junction bases: 5. This CDR3 region has 15 residues. Germline CDR1 is SGHNT and CDR2 is YYREEE (reference sequence). This chain's CDR3 is CASSPGTGENYGYTF. In nucleotides, the CDR3 is TGTGCCAGCAGCCCAGGGACAGGGGAAAACTATGGCTACACCTTC.

The CDR3 sequence is CASSVVGGTYNEQFF. The CDR3 DNA reads TGTGCCAGCAGCGTAGTAGGGGGCACCTACAATGAGCAGTTCTTC. The gene calls are TRBV9 and TRBJ2-1; 7 bases match TRBD1. The CDR3 has 15 amino acids. The junction had 2 bases not matched to a gene; V was cut back by 0 bases and J by 2 bases. Germline CDR1 is SGDLS and CDR2 is YYNGEE. The complete variable domain, with remaining parts taken from reference TRBV9 and TRBJ2-1, reads DSGVTQTPKHLITATGQRVTLRCSPRSGDLSVYWYQQSLDQGLQFLIQYYNGEERAKGNILERFSAQQFPDLHSELNLSSLELGDSALYFCASSVVGGTYNEQFFGPGTRLTVL.

The CDR3 protein is CASSQNQGWNYGYTF. The CDR3 nucleotides read TGCGCCAGCAGCCAGAATCAGGGGTGGAACTATGGCTACACCTTC. V is TRBV4-3 and J is TRBJ1-2; D perhaps matches TRBD1 (6 bases). CDR3 length equals 15 residues. The germline V gene encodes CDR1 LGHNA and CDR2 YSLEER. V was trimmed by 3 bases and J by 2 bases, leaving 13 bases between them.

The rearrangement joins TRBV27 to TRBJ1-4; D perhaps matches TRBD1 (6 bases). V was cut by 3 bases and J by 8 bases, with 16 bases left in between. This CDR3 spans 15 amino acids. CDR1 and CDR2 from the germline V gene are MNHEY and SMNVEV (reference sequence). The CDR3 is CASSFTQGLGEKLFF. The DNA of the CDR3 is TGTGCCAGCAGTTTTACCCAGGGGTTAGGCGAAAAACTGTTTTTT.

The rearrangement uses TRBV18 and TRBJ2-6, with 10 bases matching TRBD1. The CDR3 has 18 residues. V lost 2 bases and J lost 4; bases outside the gene matches: 8. Germline CDR1 reads KGHSH; CDR2 reads LQKENI. The CDR3 DNA sequence: TGTGCCAGCTCACCAAGACAGGGGGCGCCGGCAGGGGCCAACGTCCTGACTTTC. Translated: CASSPRQGAPAGANVLTF.

The chain joins TRBV14 to TRBJ2-2; TRBD2 agrees at 10 bases. The germline CDR1 and CDR2 sequences are SGHDN and FVKESK. This CDR3 comprises 15 residues. The ends lost 4 bases at V and 2 bases at J; junction bases unmatched: 1. Written as DNA, the CDR3 is TGTGCCAGCAGCCCTAGCGGGAGCAACACCGGGGAGCTGTTTTTT. This gives the protein CASSPSGSNTGELFF.

The chain carries TRBV4-2 and TRBJ1-2; tentative D call: TRBD1 (5 bases). The CDR3 spans 17 residues. V was clipped by 4 bases and J by 4 bases, with 22 bases between them. Germline CDR1 LGHNA, CDR2 YNFKEQ. CDR3 DNA: TGTGCCAGCAGCCTGGAACGACCGACTAGGGGCGGCTATGGCTACACCTTC. This translates into CASSLERPTRGGYGYTF.

The chain carries TRBV2 and TRBJ2-1; 9 bases line up with TRBD1. This CDR3 is built from 12 residues. Trimming took 7 bases from V and 9 from J; bases not matched to a gene: 4. The germline gives CDR1 SNHLY, CDR2 FYNNEI. The CDR3 region is CASTRTGAEQFF. The CDR3 nucleotides are TGTGCCAGCACCCGGACAGGGGCTGAGCAGTTCTTC.

This clone has more than one count but fewer than ten. The DNA of the CDR3 is TGCGCCAGCAGCTCAGAAAATTCCTATGGCTACACCTTC. It encodes CASSSENSYGYTF. V and J are TRBV5-1 and TRBJ1-2; D gene unclear. Germline-derived CDR1 and CDR2 are SGHRS and YFSETQ. V was pared by 3 bases and J by 4 bases, with 10 bases between. The CDR3 consists of 13 residues. Using reference TRBV5-1 and TRBJ1-2 for the parts outside the CDR3, the full variable domain is KAGVTQTPRYLIKTRGQQVTLSCSPISGHRSVSWYQQTPGQGLQFLFEYFSETQRNKGNFPGRFSGRQFSNSRSEMNVSTLELGDSALYLCASSSENSYGYTFGSGTRLTVV.

V is TRBV10-3 and J is TRBJ1-2; D is unclear. The CDR3 length is 12 residues. In germline, CDR1 is ENHRY, CDR2 SYGVKD. Trimming took 4 bases from V and 6 from J, leaving 9 bases between them. CDR3 nucleotide sequence: TGTGCCATCAGTGGAGGAGGAGATGGCTACACCTTC. Residues: CAISGGGDGYTF.

The sample holds a few counts of this clone. The chain uses TRBV28 and TRBJ1-5; D is unresolved. V shed 6 bases and J shed 6 bases, with 9 bases lying between them. The CDR3 runs to 12 residues. CDR1 and CDR2 (germline): MDHEN, SYDVKM. CDR3 DNA sequence: TGTGCCAGCAGGCCAGGTGGTCAGCCCCAGCATTTT. This codes for CASRPGGQPQHF.

The chain uses TRBV11-1 and TRBJ2-5, with 8 nucleotides matching TRBD2. V was clipped by 3 bases and J by 5 bases; unmatched bases: 11. The V gene's germline CDR1 is SGHAT and CDR2 FQDESV (reference sequence). The CDR3 is 16 amino acids. For the CDR3, the DNA is TGTGCCAGCAGCTTGAGACTAGCGCGCCTGGGGGAGACCCAGTACTTC. This encodes CASSLRLARLGETQYF.

The chain recombines TRBV18 with TRBJ1-1; D is undetermined. CDR1 is KGHSH, CDR2 LQKENI, per germline. V lost 3 bases and J lost 2, with 7 bases in between. The length of the CDR3 is 13 residues. The CDR3 sequence is CASSPQKNTEAFF. The DNA for the CDR3 is TGTGCCAGCTCACCGCAGAAAAACACTGAAGCTTTCTTT.

This chain connects TRBV5-1 to TRBJ2-1; 7 nucleotides line up with TRBD2. After removal of 4 bases from V and 11 bases from J, the junction contained 18 bases not matched to a gene. This CDR3 region has 16 residues. From germline, CDR1 is SGHRS and CDR2 YFSETQ. CDR3 residues: CASSPAGRVDTMKQFF. The CDR3 DNA sequence: TGCGCCAGCAGCCCCGCAGGGAGGGTAGATACAATGAAGCAGTTCTTC.

This chain joins TRBV7-8 and TRBJ2-4; D might be TRBD1 (5 bases). Germline loops: CDR1 SGHVS, CDR2 FQNEAQ. Between the trimmed V and J ends, which lost 5 bases and 0 bases, there was a span of 14 bases. The CDR3 has 16 amino acids. CDR3 coding DNA: TGTGCCAGCAGCCTACCGACAGCCTCAGCCAAAAACATTCAGTACTTC. Translation: CASSLPTASAKNIQYF. Complete variable domain (other parts from reference TRBV7-8 and TRBJ2-4): GAGVSQSPRYKVAKRGQDVALRCDPISGHVSLFWYQQALGQGPEFLTYFQNEAQLDKSGLPSDRFFAERPEGSVSTLKIQRTQQEDSAVYLCASSLPTASAKNIQYFGAGTRLSVL.

The rearrangement uses TRBV7-9 and TRBJ1-1, with a weak D call TRBD1 (6 bases). V was shortened by 1 base and J by 6 bases, with 9 bases between the two germline ends. Germline CDR1 SEHNR, CDR2 FQNEAQ (reference sequence). The length of the CDR3 is 13 residues. CDR3 sequence: CASSLEAGAEAFF. The CDR3, as DNA: TGTGCCAGCAGCTTAGAAGCAGGGGCTGAAGCTTTCTTT.

The chain joins TRBV5-1 to TRBJ2-1, with TRBD2 matching 12 bases. The CDR3 length is 17 residues. V shed 0 bases, J shed 5 bases, and the junction held 6 bases outside the gene matches. Germline CDR1 reads SGHRS; CDR2 reads YFSETQ. The CDR3 here is CASSLGPSGRGNNEQFF. CDR3 DNA: TGCGCCAGCAGCTTGGGTCCTAGCGGGAGGGGAAACAATGAGCAGTTCTTC.